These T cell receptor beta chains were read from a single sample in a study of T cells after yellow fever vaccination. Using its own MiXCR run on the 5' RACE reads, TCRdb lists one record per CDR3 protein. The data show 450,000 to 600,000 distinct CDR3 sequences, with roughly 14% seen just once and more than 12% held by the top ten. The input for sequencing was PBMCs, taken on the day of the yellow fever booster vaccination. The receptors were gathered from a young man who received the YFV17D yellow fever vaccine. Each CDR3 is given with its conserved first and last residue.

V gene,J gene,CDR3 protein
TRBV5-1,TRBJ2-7,CASSLDSGGVYEQYF
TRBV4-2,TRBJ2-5,CASSGPLQETQYF
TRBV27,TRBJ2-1,CASSFGLAPNEQFF
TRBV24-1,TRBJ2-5,CATSDRGRTGQETQYF
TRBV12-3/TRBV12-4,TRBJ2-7,CASSLYAGGSYEQYF
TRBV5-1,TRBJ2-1,CASSLAEGSYNEQFF
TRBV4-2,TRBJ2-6,CASRQDFAGANVLTF
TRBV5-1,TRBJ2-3,CASRPGLTQGIDWADTQYF
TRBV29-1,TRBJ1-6,CSVRTGPYNSPLHF
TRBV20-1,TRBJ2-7,CSARDYPRTYEQYF
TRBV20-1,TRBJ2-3,CSATITVKDTQYF
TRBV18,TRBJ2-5,CASSPRTSGVTETQYF
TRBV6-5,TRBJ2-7,CASSYRDSYEQYF
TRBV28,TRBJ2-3,CASSLGSFDTQYF
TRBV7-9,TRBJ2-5,CASSFPGKETQYF
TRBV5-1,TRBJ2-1,CASRLNSDEQFF
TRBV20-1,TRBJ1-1,CSARGVANTEAFF
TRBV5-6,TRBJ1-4,CASSSDGHEKLFF
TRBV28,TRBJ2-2,CASSLERTTWGTGELFF
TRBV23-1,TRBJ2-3,CASSAKGKRTSTDTQYF
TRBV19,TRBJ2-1,CASSHGPVYEQFF
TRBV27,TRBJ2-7,CASSLRGGGQDYEQYF
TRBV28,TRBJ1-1,CASSLPLNTEAFF
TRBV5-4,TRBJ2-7,CASSPDLSGYEQYF
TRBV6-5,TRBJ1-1,CASSYQGSEAFF
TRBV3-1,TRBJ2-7,CASSQSPGQNYEQYF
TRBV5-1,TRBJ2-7,CASSSTSGRTLYEQYF
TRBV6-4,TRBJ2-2,CASSDSGNTGELFF
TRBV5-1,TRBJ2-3,CASSLIPTDTQYF
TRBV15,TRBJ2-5,CATSPRGGGETQYF
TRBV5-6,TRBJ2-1,CATTTGLTDEQFF
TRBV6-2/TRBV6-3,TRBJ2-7,CASSYGTEQYF
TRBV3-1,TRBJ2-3,CASSPRGLSNPSDTQYF
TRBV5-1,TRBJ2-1,CASSLLTTLGEQFF
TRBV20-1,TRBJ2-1,CSASPGTPGPNEQFF
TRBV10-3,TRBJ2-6,CAISESGIGANVLTF
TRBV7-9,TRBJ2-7,CASSPRAPGYEQYF
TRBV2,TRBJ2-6,CASSLTPPGANVLTF
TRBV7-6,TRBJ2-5,CASRRGTASSGETQYF
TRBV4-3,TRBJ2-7,CASSQGMGRDEQYF
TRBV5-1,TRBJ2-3,CASSFGPRGTDTQYF
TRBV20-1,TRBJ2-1,CSARAPGLAGNNEQFF
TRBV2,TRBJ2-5,CASSEGPLVTETQYF